This T cell receptor beta chain stems from a study of response to subunit inactivated influenza vaccine. This CDR3 is built from 15 residues. Germline V gives CDR1 SGHTA, CDR2 FQGTGA. Trimming left V 2 bases short and J 3 bases short, with 12 bases between. TCRdb analysed the RT-PCR reads with MiXCR anew, one entry per CDR3 protein. This sample has about 540,000 distinct CDR3 sequences, with under 30% found just once. These data were also filed under a second study, of T cells expressing NK-cell markers. From that second work: The authors made TCR beta cDNA libraries by 5'RACE template switching. This switching added a universal primer site and UMIs. Leadership of the CD3+CD56-NKG2C+ fraction also belonged to these clonotypes in several donors. HCMV specificity of the expanded NKG2C+ T cell clones stayed unclear.

The chain carries TRBV7-3 and TRBJ2-3; D is perhaps TRBD1 (6 bases). The material was CD4+ T cells sorted from PBMCs, obtained approximately 13 days after vaccination. The source of this sequence is a man aged 50 to 60 who received an inactivated influenza vaccine. The CDR3 loop is CASSLLPGTTDTQYF. Here the CDR3 DNA reads TGTGCCAGCAGCTTACTCCCCGGGACAACAGATACGCAGTATTTT.